This T cell receptor beta chain originates from a study of T cell clusters in autoimmune cytopenias. The study's findings and limits: TRB repertoire shifts in secondary cytopenia and chronic lymphocytic leukemia mostly reflected lymphoma, not autoimmunity. Exclusive TRB clusters were about 3-fold more numerous in healthy donors than in active autoimmune hepatitis. Physiological T cell clusters of healthy donors were apparently absent in primary autoimmune cytopenia patients.

Note on this clonotype: Its antigen remains unidentified.

TRB was amplified from roughly 250 ng of peripheral blood genomic DNA per sample. One tube held mixed TRB-A and TRB-B primer pools for touch-down PCR. TCRdb re-called the multiplex PCR reads; one entry per CDR3 protein, DNA not given. This table holds 4,000 or so distinct CDR3 sequences. Sequencing was carried out using peripheral blood. This TCR derives from a human donor with an autoimmune cytopenia or autoimmune hepatitis (not recorded which).

The CDR3: CASSPPGTTTKKTYEQYF. The rearrangement joins TRBV18 to TRBJ2-7; without DNA, the TCRdb call of TRBD1 cannot be checked. The germline V gene has CDR1 KGHSH and CDR2 LQKENI. The CDR3 covers 18 residues.